This record covers a single T cell receptor beta chain. Antigen specificity is unknown. The TCR beta CDR3 regions underwent amplification using RNA transcripts as the source. RT-PCR in the first round (using the HTBI primer set) targeted the TCR CDR3. TCRdb reanalysed the multiplex PCR reads using MiXCR and keeps one entry per CDR3 protein. In the table there are around 600,000 distinct CDR3 sequences, less than 45% of which are singletons. Uncontrolled infection, other autoimmune disease, pregnancy or lactation led to exclusion. The data were taken from a study of T cells in Graves' hyperthyroidism and ophthalmopathy. General study findings and limits: The authors' 13 V-J model separated ophthalmopathy from stable hyperthyroidism. The model anticipated ophthalmopathy a median around 6 months pre-onset.

The CDR3 has 13 residues. CDR1 is SNHLY and CDR2 is FYNNEI in the germline V gene. With 5 bases removed from V and 6 bases from J, the gap between germline ends came to 14 bases. V is TRBV2 and J is TRBJ2-7; the D is unclear. The sequencing input was peripheral blood or thyroid tissue (not recorded which). The TCR comes from an adult man with Graves' disease, either hyperthyroidism or ophthalmopathy (not recorded which). The CDR3 sequence is CASSNPGFSEQYF. As DNA, the CDR3 is TGTGCCAGCAGTAACCCCGGATTTAGCGAGCAGTACTTC.